This T cell receptor beta chain emerged from a study of T cell repertoires in cytomegalovirus infection (dated by TCRdb to between 2018 and 2020). Regarding the research as a whole: Peptide stimulations targeted recently identified HLA-C-restricted CMV epitopes, whose presentation resists viral immunomodulation, together with well-studied HLA-B-restricted epitopes. Donor HLA type was relevant to the analysis, because carriage of CMV infection together with the matching HLA type was indicated by public TCR beta signatures.

CDR1 MNHEY and CDR2 SVGAGI were looked up in the germline V gene. V gives up 2 bases and J gives up 5 bases, and the segment between their germline ends measures 19 bases. The CDR3 covers 17 residues, taking in both the cysteine and the phenylalanine. Only the CDR3 portion is preserved as DNA: 51 bases, with reading frame beginning at the first base. The treatment or condition label corresponds to: in vitro stimulation with specific CMV peptide epitopes to enrich CMV-specific T cells. A word on this clonotype: Its target antigen remains unknown. No base quality values were provided; no much bigger clone lies one nucleotide off.

Sequencing used an Illumina HiSeq 1500. In TCRdb, the public reads were trimmed at Q25 with fastp and aligned with MiXCR, with productive beta chains retained. Every distinct CDR3 protein forms one entry, paired with its most common genes and DNA. The table for this sample lists hundreds of thousands of distinct CDR3 sequences; less than 40% of them were counted only once. Roughly an eighth of the sample lies in the top ten. The paper's findings and limits, for the study overall: Carriers of CMV infection plus the relevant HLA type were discriminated by the cumulative frequency of public TCR beta family members in the study cohort and in an independent roughly 320-donor cohort. The ex vivo response was dominated by HLA-C-restricted CMV-specific TCR beta clonotypes, which also provided the single most frequent clonotype in two of eight donors.

This clonotype originated in a human donor in good health (CMV status not recorded). Some clones in this sample may be carry-over from other donors' samples. Recombination joined TRBV6-5 with TRBJ1-3; perhaps TRBD1 is the D gene, with 5 bases matching. This specimen was cultured CD8+ T cells from PBMCs, taken from culture after CMV antigen stimulation. This receptor has the CDR3 CASSYRVGHLSRNTIYF. The bases read TGTGCCAGCAGTTACCGGGTGGGGCACCTATCTCGAAACACCATATATTTT.